This T cell receptor beta chain is from a study of human T cells and chemical hapten exposure. The study, taken as a whole, reports: TCRs above 1 in 1000 frequency did not change with DPC sensitization.

Worth noting for this clonotype: Its antigen is not known.

Described time point: patch test 1, 2 weeks after DPC sensitization. The treatment: therapeutic diphenylcyclopropenone sensitization with weekly scalp DPC. The CDR3 totals 15 residues. Germline V lookup: CDR1 MNHEY, CDR2 SVGEGT. Trimming took off 1 base at V and 6 bases at J, with 14 bases between the two ends. Each CDR3 protein gets one entry after TCRdb re-called the RACE reads with MiXCR. The sample contains some 350,000 distinct CDR3 sequences, roughly 6.9% of which appear only once. This receptor was obtained from a woman between 18 and 30 years old with alopecia areata. Some clones in this sample may be carry-over from other donors' samples. Source: whole blood, taken in connection with sensitization to the hapten diphenylcyclopropenone (DPC). The chain employs TRBV6-2 or TRBV6-3 and TRBJ2-3; D unresolved. CDR3 protein: CASSYYLLMGDTQYF. DNA of the CDR3: TGTGCCAGCAGTTACTATCTTCTAATGGGGGATACGCAGTATTTT.